This T cell receptor (beta chain) was retrieved from a study of blood T cell repertoires in COVID-19. Study summary: COVID-19 samples from acute and convalescent phases originated in the United States, Italy and Spain. Sources were T cells, B-cell-depleted T cells, or PBMCs; the material itself was cDNA or gDNA.

The CDR3 contains 14 residues. Germline-derived CDR1 and CDR2 are SNHLY and FYNNEI. The V gene end was trimmed by 6 bases and the J gene end by 0 bases; junction bases not matched to a gene: 3. A Seattle source enrolled patients during active infection and followed them longitudinally. Original processing methods: Estimation of nucleated cell counts relied on the amplification of reference gene primers. Sequencing used immunoSEQ multiplex PCR; TCRdb keeps in-frame clones, though not all of them. D and trimming come from the DNA, and the V and J calls and clone size come from that table. This sample has around 180,000 clones, with over 75% found just once.

This sequence joins TRBV2 and TRBJ2-3, with 7 bases that match TRBD2. Sequences were obtained from peripheral blood. The TCR was taken from a man older than 75 with COVID-19, enrolled during active disease. The CDR3 loop reads CASRLAPSTDTQYF. The CDR3 nucleotides read TGTGCCAGCAGACTAGCGCCTAGCACAGATACGCAGTATTTT.